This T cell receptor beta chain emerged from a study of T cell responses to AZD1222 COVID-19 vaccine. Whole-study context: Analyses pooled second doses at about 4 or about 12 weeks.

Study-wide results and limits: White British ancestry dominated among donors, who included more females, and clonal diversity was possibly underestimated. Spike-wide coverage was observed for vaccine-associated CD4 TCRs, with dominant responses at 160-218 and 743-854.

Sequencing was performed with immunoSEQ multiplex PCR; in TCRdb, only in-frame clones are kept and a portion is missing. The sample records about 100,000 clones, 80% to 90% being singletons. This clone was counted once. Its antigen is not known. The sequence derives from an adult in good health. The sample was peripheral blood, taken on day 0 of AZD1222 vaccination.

In DNA, the CDR3 is TGCGCCAGCAGCCCTCAGGGATACACTGAAGCTTTCTTT. Its translation: CASSPQGYTEAFF. The rearrangement links TRBV4-1 to TRBJ1-1; D perhaps matches TRBD1 (5 bases). The CDR3 contains 13 residues. Trimming removed 4 bases from V and 3 bases from J, with 9 bases in between. Looked up from germline, CDR1 is MGHRA and CDR2 is YSYEKL.